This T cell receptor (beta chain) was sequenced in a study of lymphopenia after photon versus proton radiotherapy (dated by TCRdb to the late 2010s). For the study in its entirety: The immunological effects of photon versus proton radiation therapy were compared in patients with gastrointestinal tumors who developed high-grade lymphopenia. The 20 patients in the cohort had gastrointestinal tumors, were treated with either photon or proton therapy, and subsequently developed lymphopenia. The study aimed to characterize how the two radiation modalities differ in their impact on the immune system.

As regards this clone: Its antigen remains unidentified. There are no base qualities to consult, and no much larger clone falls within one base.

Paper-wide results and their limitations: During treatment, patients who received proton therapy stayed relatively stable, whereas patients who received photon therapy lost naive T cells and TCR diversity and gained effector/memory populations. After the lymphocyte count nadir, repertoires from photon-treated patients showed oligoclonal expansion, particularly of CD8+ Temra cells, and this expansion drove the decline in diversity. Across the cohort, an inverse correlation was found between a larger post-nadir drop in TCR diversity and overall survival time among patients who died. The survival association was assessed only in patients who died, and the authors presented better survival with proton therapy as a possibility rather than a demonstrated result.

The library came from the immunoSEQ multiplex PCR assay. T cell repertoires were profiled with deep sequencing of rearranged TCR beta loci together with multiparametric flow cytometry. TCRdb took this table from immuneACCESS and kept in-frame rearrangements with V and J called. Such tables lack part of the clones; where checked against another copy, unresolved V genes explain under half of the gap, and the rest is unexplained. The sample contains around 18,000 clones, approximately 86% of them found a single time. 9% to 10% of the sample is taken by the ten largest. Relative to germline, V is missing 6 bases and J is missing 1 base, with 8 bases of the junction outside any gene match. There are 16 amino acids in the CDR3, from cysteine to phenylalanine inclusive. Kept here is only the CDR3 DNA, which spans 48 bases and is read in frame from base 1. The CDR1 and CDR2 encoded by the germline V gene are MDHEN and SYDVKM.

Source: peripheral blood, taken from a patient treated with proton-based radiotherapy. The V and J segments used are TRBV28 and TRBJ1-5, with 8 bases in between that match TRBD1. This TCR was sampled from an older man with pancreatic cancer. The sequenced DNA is TGTGCCAGCAGCCCGACAGGGGAGGGAAGCAATCAGCCCCAGCATTTT. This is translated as CASSPTGEGSNQPQHF.